This TCR beta chain was obtained from a study of T-cell memory formation after mild COVID-19. Study results and limitations: Clones that contracted from day 15 to 85 were balanced CD4/CD8, while later expanders leaned CD4+. Second-wave clones reaching peak frequency on day 37 lacked confirmed SARS-CoV-2 specificity. The CD4+ clones that contracted clustered mainly within CM and EM, and the CD8+ clones concentrated in EMRA.

The length of the CDR3 is 14 residues. The germline CDR1 and CDR2 sequences are DFQATT and SNEGSKA (reference sequence). J was trimmed by 1 base and V by 2 bases; bases with no gene match: 2. This clonotype was recorded a few times. Its cognate antigen is unknown. Using constant-segment primers, 5'RACE produced TCR alpha and TCR beta cDNA libraries carrying sample barcodes and UMIs. TCRdb re-called the 5' RACE reads through MiXCR, storing one row per CDR3 protein. Found here are 85,000 to 120,000 distinct CDR3 sequences, 9.5% to 15% of them singletons; the top ten hold about 27%. The J gene is TRBJ2-5, the V gene TRBV20-1, with 9 bases lining up with TRBD1. This sequence originates from an adult woman who had mild COVID-19 (a few samples of this study predate the infection). Cell type and time point are not known. The sample was PBMCs or a T cell subset sorted from them (not recorded which). CDR3 nucleotide sequence: TGCAGTGCTAGATGGGACAGGGCCCAAGAGACCCAGTACTTC. Protein product: CSARWDRAQETQYF.